The rows below give T cell receptor beta chains drawn from one sample of a study of cytomegalovirus exposure and HLA in healthy donors. Clones were sequenced by immunoSEQ multiplex PCR, and TCRdb holds only the in-frame ones, with some missing. This table has roughly 160,000 clones, 84% appearing once. What was sequenced was PBMCs. These receptors were taken from a boy aged 2 to 9 in good health and CMV-seronegative. The CDR3 runs from the conserved cysteine through the conserved F or W. Fields, in order: clone size, V gene, D gene, J gene, CDR3 protein, CDR3 DNA. D genes are given only for firm matches. The size of a clone is reported for some rows only, either as once, few or many, or as a class for expanded clones.

>.|TRBV29-1|TRBD1|TRBJ1-1
CSVRTGGSEAFF
TGCAGCGTAAGGACAGGGGGATCTGAAGCTTTCTTT
>.|TRBV5-1|.|TRBJ1-1
CASSFRQNTEAFF
TGCGCCAGCAGCTTCCGACAGAACACTGAAGCTTTCTTT
>.|TRBV11-1|.|TRBJ2-4
CASSPPDREGIQYF
TGTGCCAGCAGCCCTCCGGACAGGGAGGGCATTCAGTACTTC
>few|TRBV7-6|.|TRBJ1-5
CASSETGSNQPQHF
TGTGCCAGCAGCGAGACGGGGAGCAATCAGCCCCAGCATTTT
>.|TRBV6-1|TRBD2|TRBJ2-5
CASSGGLAGLGETQYF
TGTGCCAGCAGTGGAGGACTAGCGGGATTAGGGGAGACCCAGTACTTC
>.|TRBV5-1|.|TRBJ1-1
CASSLSRDISEAFF
TGCGCCAGCAGCTTGTCAAGGGACATATCTGAAGCTTTCTTT
>.|TRBV28|.|TRBJ1-2
CASTRDYGYTF
TGTGCCAGCACGCGGGACTATGGCTACACCTTC
>once|TRBV4-1|.|TRBJ2-3
CASSQEVQGWGTDTQYF
TGCGCCAGCAGCCAAGAGGTACAGGGTTGGGGCACAGATACGCAGTATTTT
>.|TRBV19|TRBD1|TRBJ2-6
CASSRDREEASGANVLTF
TGTGCCAGTAGCAGGGACAGGGAAGAGGCATCTGGGGCCAACGTCCTGACTTTC
>.|TRBV5-1|TRBD2|TRBJ2-3
CASSSLAGVRTDTQYF
TGCGCCAGCAGCTCACTAGCGGGAGTACGTACAGATACGCAGTATTTT
>.|TRBV15|.|TRBJ2-7
CATSRGQDRDEQYF
TGTGCCACCAGCAGAGGACAGGACCGGGACGAGCAGTACTTC
>.|TRBV28|.|TRBJ2-7
CASSLSRGARYEQYF
TGTGCCAGCAGTTTAAGTCGCGGGGCGCGCTACGAGCAGTACTTC
>.|TRBV19|TRBD2|TRBJ2-7
CASSIEGPSGTYEQYF
TGTGCCAGTAGTATAGAGGGGCCTAGCGGTACCTACGAGCAGTACTTC
>few|TRBV21-1|.|TRBJ1-1
CASSKRAFF
TGTGCCAGCAGCAAACGGGCTTTCTTT
>.|TRBV30|.|TRBJ1-4
CAWTPRGGLFEKLFF
TGTGCCTGGACCCCACGCGGGGGGCTGTTTGAAAAACTGTTTTTT
>.|TRBV9|.|TRBJ2-3
CASSVVARPDTQYF
TGTGCCAGCAGCGTAGTCGCTAGACCAGATACGCAGTATTTT
>.|TRBV28|TRBD1|TRBJ2-7
CASSFRDRKSEQYF
TGTGCCAGCAGTTTTAGGGACAGGAAGTCCGAGCAGTACTTC
>.|TRBV19|TRBD2|TRBJ2-1
CASSIPGTSRNEQFF
TGTGCCAGTAGTATCCCCGGGACTAGTCGTAATGAGCAGTTCTTC
>.|TRBV27|TRBD1|TRBJ2-7
CASSLDRGDEQYF
TGTGCCAGCAGTTTGGACAGGGGGGATGAGCAGTACTTC
>.|TRBV5-1|TRBD1|TRBJ2-2
CASSLNGQENTGELFF
TGCGCCAGCAGCTTGAACGGACAGGAGAACACCGGGGAGCTGTTTTTT
>.|TRBV5-1|.|TRBJ2-5
CASSGTQGGDETQYF
TGCGCCAGCAGCGGAACCCAAGGGGGGGATGAGACCCAGTACTTC
>.|TRBV9|TRBD2|TRBJ2-3
CASSAGTSGGDTQYF
TGTGCCAGCAGCGCGGGGACTAGCGGGGGAGATACGCAGTATTTT
>.|TRBV5-1|.|TRBJ2-1
CASSLGQGHEQFF
TGCGCCAGCAGCTTGGGGCAGGGCCATGAGCAGTTCTTC
>.|TRBV12-5|.|TRBJ1-5
CASGLDRDQPQHF
TGTGCTAGTGGTTTGGACCGAGATCAGCCCCAGCATTTT
>.|TRBV6-4|.|TRBJ1-2
CASRASLGTTNGYTF
TGTGCCAGCAGAGCATCATTGGGGACAACAAATGGCTACACCTTC
>.|TRBV6-1|.|TRBJ1-1
CATRTVEAFF
TGTGCCACCCGGACAGTAGAAGCTTTCTTT
>.|TRBV5-6|TRBD2|TRBJ2-7
CASSLREGPIYEQYF
TGTGCCAGCAGCTTGCGGGAGGGCCCTATCTACGAGCAGTACTTC
>.|TRBV11-2|TRBD2|TRBJ2-7
CASSLAGGPTREQYF
TGTGCCAGCAGCCTAGCGGGAGGGCCGACGCGCGAGCAGTACTTC
>.|TRBV19|TRBD2|TRBJ2-1
CASSILASGISYNEQFF
TGTGCCAGTAGTATTTTGGCTAGCGGGATCTCCTACAATGAGCAGTTCTTC
>few|TRBV5-5|TRBD2|TRBJ2-7
CASSLARTSGSYEQYF
TGTGCCAGCAGCTTGGCCCGGACTAGTGGCTCATACGAGCAGTACTTC
>.|TRBV6-5|TRBD2|TRBJ2-1
CASSFPGGNEQFF
TGTGCCAGCAGTTTCCCGGGAGGAAATGAGCAGTTCTTC
>once|TRBV29-1|.|TRBJ2-2
CSEDRQPELFF
TGCAGCGAAGATAGACAGCCGGAGCTGTTTTTT
>.|TRBV6-1|.|TRBJ1-5
CASIRGYMGGQPQHF
TGTGCCAGCATTCGGGGGTATATGGGGGGACAGCCCCAGCATTTT
>.|TRBV2|.|TRBJ2-3
CASSGPASETGDTQYF
TGTGCCAGCAGCGGGCCCGCTAGCGAGACGGGAGATACGCAGTATTTT
>.|TRBV25-1|TRBD1|TRBJ1-1
CASSESRGLGTEAFF
TGTGCCAGCAGTGAATCGAGGGGGCTGGGCACTGAAGCTTTCTTT
>few|TRBV5-4|.|TRBJ2-7
CASSLDGRVHEQYF
TGTGCCAGCAGCTTGGACGGGAGAGTCCACGAGCAGTACTTC
>few|TRBV27|TRBD1|TRBJ2-7
CASSSLTGYAYEQYF
TGTGCCAGCAGTTCTCTGACAGGGTATGCGTACGAGCAGTACTTC
>.|TRBV13|.|TRBJ2-3
CASRDSGTSTDTQYF
TGTGCCAGCAGGGATAGCGGAACATCCACAGATACGCAGTATTTT
>few|TRBV27|TRBD2|TRBJ2-7
CASSPPGTTYEQYF
TGTGCCAGCAGTCCACCCGGGACTACCTACGAGCAGTACTTC
>.|TRBV6-6|TRBD1|TRBJ1-1
CASSSRGGRDTEAFF
TGTGCCAGCAGTTCACGAGGGGGCAGAGACACTGAAGCTTTCTTT
>.|TRBV9|TRBD2|TRBJ2-2
CASSVTSGATNTGELFF
TGTGCCAGCAGCGTAACTAGCGGGGCCACGAACACCGGGGAGCTGTTTTTT